This T cell receptor (beta chain) came from a study of CD4+ T cells in melanoma. Notes on the study in general: CD8+ T cell, macrophage and B cell function reportedly correlated with neoantigen-specific CD4+ T cells. Reportedly, melanoma neoantigen-specific CD4+ T cells showed varied differentiation states.

The CDR3 loop spans 17 amino acids. V lost 4 bases and J lost 4; bases outside the gene matches: 12. Germline V gene lookup returns CDR1 SGHNT and CDR2 YYREEE (reference sequence). The protocol was immunoSEQ multiplex PCR, while the TCRdb copy is restricted to in-frame clones and leaves out a portion. The data show 140,000 or so clones, around 90% seen once. Points on this clone: What it binds is unknown.

The source is a human donor with melanoma. J is TRBJ2-5 and V is TRBV5-4, with 11 bases fitting TRBD2. The CDR3 protein is CASSPGSLAGVRETQYF. The CDR3 bases are TGTGCCAGCAGCCCGGGTTCACTAGCGGGGGTCCGAGAGACCCAGTACTTC. The complete variable domain, with remaining parts taken from reference TRBV5-4 and TRBJ2-5, reads ETGVTQSPTHLIKTRGQQVTLRCSSQSGHNTVSWYQQALGQGPQFIFQYYREEENGRGNFPPRFSGLQFPNYSSELNVNALELDDSALYLCASSPGSLAGVRETQYFGPGTRLLVL.